The T cell receptor (beta chain) under discussion was sequenced for a study of beta chain features in type 1 diabetes. Whole-study context: There was similarity between patients and healthy donors in age, gender and cell yields.

Germline-derived CDR1 and CDR2 are SGHAT and FQNNGV. This CDR3 has 16 amino acids. V shed 5 bases, J shed 4 bases, and the junction held 9 bases outside the gene matches. This clone was found a few times. Its matching antigen is unknown. General study results and limits: The study found moderately but significantly shorter TCRB CDR3s in all four CD4+ subsets of Type 1 diabetes patients. Naive, central memory and regulatory TCRB repertoires appeared more similar among patients than healthy donors.

The authors reverse transcribed all of the isolated RNA, so sequencing captured expressed TCRB transcripts. The data were produced by immunoSEQ multiplex PCR, yet TCRdb's version contains in-frame clones alone and is incomplete. The sample lists hundreds of thousands of clones; around an eighth were seen once. Blood was drawn once from each donor into heparinised tubes. The draws averaged approximately 110 mL. Naive, central memory, regulatory and stem cell-like memory cells within the CD4+ compartment were sorted using CD45RO/CCR7/CD25/CD127/CD95/CD27. This chain joins TRBV11-2 and TRBJ2-3, with 10 positions matching TRBD1. Specimen: naive CD4+ T cells from blood. This clonotype was obtained from a man aged 18 to 30 with type 1 diabetes. The CDR3 loop is CASSRGDRGSADTQYF. The CDR3 bases are TGTGCCAGCAGCAGGGGGGACAGGGGAAGCGCAGATACGCAGTATTTT.